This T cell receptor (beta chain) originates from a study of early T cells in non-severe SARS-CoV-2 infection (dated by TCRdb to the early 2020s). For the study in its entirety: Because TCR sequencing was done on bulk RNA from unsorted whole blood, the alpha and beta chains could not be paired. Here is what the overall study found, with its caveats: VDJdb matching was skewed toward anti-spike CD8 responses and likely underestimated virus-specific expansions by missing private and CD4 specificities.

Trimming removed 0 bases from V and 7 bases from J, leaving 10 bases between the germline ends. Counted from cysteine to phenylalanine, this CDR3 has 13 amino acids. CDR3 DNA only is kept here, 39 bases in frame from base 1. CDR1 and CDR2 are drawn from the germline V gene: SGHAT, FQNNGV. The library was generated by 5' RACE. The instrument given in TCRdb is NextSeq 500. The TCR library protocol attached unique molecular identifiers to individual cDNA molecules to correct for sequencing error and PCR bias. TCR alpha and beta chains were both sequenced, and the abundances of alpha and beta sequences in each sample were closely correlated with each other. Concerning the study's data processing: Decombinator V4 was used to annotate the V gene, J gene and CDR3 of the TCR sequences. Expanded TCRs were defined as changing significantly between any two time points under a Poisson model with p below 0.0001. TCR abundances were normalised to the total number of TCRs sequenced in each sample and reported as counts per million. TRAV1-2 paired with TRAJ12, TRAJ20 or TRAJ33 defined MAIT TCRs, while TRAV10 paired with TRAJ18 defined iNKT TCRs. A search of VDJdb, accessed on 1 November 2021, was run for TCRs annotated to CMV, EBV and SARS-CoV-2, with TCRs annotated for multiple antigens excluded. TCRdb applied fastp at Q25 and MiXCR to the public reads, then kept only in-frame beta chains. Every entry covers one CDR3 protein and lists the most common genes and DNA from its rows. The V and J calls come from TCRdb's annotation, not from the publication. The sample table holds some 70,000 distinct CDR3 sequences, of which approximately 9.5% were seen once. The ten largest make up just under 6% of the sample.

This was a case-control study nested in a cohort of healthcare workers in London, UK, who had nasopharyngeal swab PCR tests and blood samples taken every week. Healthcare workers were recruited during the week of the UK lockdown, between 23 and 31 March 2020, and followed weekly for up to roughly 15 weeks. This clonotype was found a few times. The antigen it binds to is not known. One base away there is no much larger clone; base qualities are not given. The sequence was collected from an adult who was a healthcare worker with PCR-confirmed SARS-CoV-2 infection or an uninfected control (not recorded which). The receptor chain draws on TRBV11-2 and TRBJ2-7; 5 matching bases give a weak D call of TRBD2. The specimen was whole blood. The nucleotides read TGTGCCAGCAGCTTAGAACGTCCGGGAGAGCAGTACTTC. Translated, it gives CASSLERPGEQYF.